A single sample is the source of the 4 T cell receptor beta chains below, sequenced in a study of blood T cell repertoires in COVID-19. Profiled with immunoSEQ multiplex PCR; TCRdb holds only in-frame clones, not every one. This table holds 300,000 to 350,000 clones, 87% found once. Sequencing input: PBMCs or T cells enriched from blood (not recorded which). The receptors originated from a woman aged 18-29 years who had recovered from COVID-19.

The gene calls are TRBV7-2 and TRBJ1-6, with D tentatively TRBD1 (5 bases). Germline values: CDR1 SGHTA, CDR2 FQGNSA. The CDR3 has 16 residues. V lost 3 bases and J 0 bases, leaving 9 bases between the germline ends. The DNA of the CDR3 is TGTGCCAGCAGCTTCGACAGAAGCTCCTATAATTCACCCCTCCACTTT. Amino acids: CASSFDRSSYNSPLHF.

V usage is TRBV19 and J usage is TRBJ2-1; the match to TRBD2 covers 7 bases. CDR1 is LNHDA and CDR2 is SQIVND in the germline V gene (reference sequence). V dropped 4 bases and J dropped 0; count of bases not matched to a gene: 3. The CDR3 contains 15 residues. The CDR3 DNA follows: TGTGCCAGTAGTAGTCTAGCGGCCTCCTACAATGAGCAGTTCTTC. Translated, it gives CASSSLAASYNEQFF.

The genes are TRBV27 and TRBJ2-1; a possible D gene is TRBD2 (5 bases). V shed 8 bases and J shed 3 bases, with 20 bases lying between them. The CDR3 length is 16 residues. The germline V gene has CDR1 MNHEY and CDR2 SMNVEV (reference sequence). CDR3 nucleotide sequence: TGTGCCAGCCGGGAAGGCCGACTGAGTATCTACAATGAGCAGTTCTTC. Its protein is CASREGRLSIYNEQFF.

V gene TRBV10-3 combines with J gene TRBJ1-2; D unclear. V was shortened by 2 bases and J by 4 bases, with 8 bases between the two germline ends. Per germline, CDR1 ENHRY and CDR2 SYGVKD. This CDR3 has 13 residues. For the CDR3, the DNA is TGTGCCATCAGTGAGGAGATCCCCTATGGCTACACCTTC. Protein product: CAISEEIPYGYTF.